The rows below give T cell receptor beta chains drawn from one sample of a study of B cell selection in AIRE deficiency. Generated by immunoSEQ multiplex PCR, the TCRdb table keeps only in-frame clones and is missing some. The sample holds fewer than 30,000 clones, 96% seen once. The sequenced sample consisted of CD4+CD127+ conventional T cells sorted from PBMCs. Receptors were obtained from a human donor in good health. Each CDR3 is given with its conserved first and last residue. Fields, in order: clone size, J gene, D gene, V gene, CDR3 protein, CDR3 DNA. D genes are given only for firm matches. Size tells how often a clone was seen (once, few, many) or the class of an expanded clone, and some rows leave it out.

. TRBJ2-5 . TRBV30 CAWSWGLRETQYF TGTGCCTGGAGTTGGGGTCTGAGGGAGACCCAGTACTTC
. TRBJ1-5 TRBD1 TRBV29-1 CSVGQGRDQPQHF TGCAGCGTGGGACAGGGCCGCGATCAGCCCCAGCATTTT
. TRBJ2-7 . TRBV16 CASSQSMAGNGCEQYF TGTGCCAGCAGCCAATCGATGGCAGGGAACGGCTGCGAGCAGTACTTC
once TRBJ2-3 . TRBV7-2 CASSPIVDTQYF TGTGCCAGCAGCCCAATAGTTGATACGCAGTATTTT
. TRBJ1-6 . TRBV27 CASSFPVAGSPLHF TGTGCCAGCAGTTTCCCGGTGGCGGGTTCACCCCTCCACTTT
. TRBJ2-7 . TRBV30 CAWSSWAEQYF TGTGCCTGGAGCTCTTGGGCCGAGCAGTACTTC
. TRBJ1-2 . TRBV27 CASSLFRGNGYTF TGTGCCAGCAGTTTATTTCGGGGGAACGGCTACACCTTC
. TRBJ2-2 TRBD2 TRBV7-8 CASSRAGAGELFF TGTGCCAGCAGTCGAGCGGGAGCCGGGGAGCTGTTTTTT
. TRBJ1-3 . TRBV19 CASSIDRARLPGNTIYF TGTGCCAGTAGTATAGATAGGGCTCGGCTACCGGGAAACACCATATATTTT
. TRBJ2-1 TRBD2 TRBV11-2 CASSPPGLAAHNEQFF TGTGCCAGCAGTCCACCGGGGCTAGCGGCCCACAATGAGCAGTTCTTC
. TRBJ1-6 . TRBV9 CASSVDVNSPLHF TGTGCCAGCAGCGTAGACGTTAATTCACCCCTCCACTTT
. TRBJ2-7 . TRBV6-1 CASSELRGYEQYF TGTGCCAGCAGTGAACTAAGAGGGTACGAGCAGTACTTC
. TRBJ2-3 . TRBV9 CASSGLDTQYF TGTGCCAGCAGCGGGTTAGATACGCAGTATTTT
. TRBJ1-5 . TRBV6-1 CASSVGGDQPQHF TGTGCCAGCAGTGTGGGGGGGGATCAGCCCCAGCATTTT
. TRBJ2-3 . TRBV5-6 CASSLTQNPTDTQYF TGTGCCAGCAGCTTGACGCAGAACCCCACAGATACGCAGTATTTT
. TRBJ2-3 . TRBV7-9 CASSLEPVLVGYTQYF TGTGCCAGCAGCTTAGAACCTGTCTTGGTTGGTTATACGCAGTATTTT